The text below deals with one T cell receptor (beta chain). Trimming pared 1 base from V and 5 bases from J, leaving 20 bases between. The CDR3 runs to 17 residues. Looked up from germline, CDR1 is LNHNV and CDR2 is YYDKDF (reference sequence). This specimen belongs to a study of blood T cell repertoires in COVID-19. In the authors' workflow: Reference gene primers were amplified, and this amplification served to estimate nucleated cell counts. Generated by immunoSEQ multiplex PCR, the TCRdb table keeps only in-frame clones and is missing some. The V and J calls and clone size come from that table; D and trimming were worked out from the DNA. Among 400,000 or so clones, over 75% were seen once, and the ten largest hold roughly 2%.

The sequenced material came from PBMCs or T cells enriched from blood (not recorded which). V and J are TRBV15 and TRBJ2-5; TRBD2 might be the D (6 bases). This TCR derives from a woman aged 40-49 years with acute COVID-19. The CDR3 loop reads CATSRVSLAGTRETQYF. The CDR3 DNA is TGTGCCACCAGCAGAGTGAGTCTGGCGGGGACCCGGGAGACCCAGTACTTC.